This T cell receptor beta chain originates from a study of blood T cells in healthy people across ages. It was with a sample-barcoded 5' primer and a J-beta primer mix that a second PCR of roughly 6 to 12 cycles was run. TCRdb recomputed calls from the 5' RACE reads with MiXCR, one row per CDR3 protein. The table lists roughly 900,000 distinct CDR3 sequences, about 48% of them singletons, with under 15% in the top ten. V shed 6 bases and J shed 10 bases, with 19 bases lying between them. The length of the CDR3 is 14 residues. Per germline, CDR1 MNHEY and CDR2 SVGEGT. The chain links TRBV6-2 or TRBV6-3 to TRBJ2-1; D is undetermined. This receptor was taken from a man aged 25-40 years in good health. Sequenced sample: blood. The CDR3 DNA reads as TGTGCCAGCAGCCGCACCGAAGGCCTCAGGGAGCAGTTCTTC. Residues: CASSRTEGLREQFF.